The 28 T cell receptor beta chains given below trace back to one sample, sequenced in a study of tumor and adjacent non-tumor tissue in lung cancer. No cell sorting was done before RNA was extracted from the tissue. TCRbeta libraries were built with three rounds of nested PCR, modified from ARM-PCR. In TCRdb, the multiplex PCR reads were re-called with MiXCR into one record per CDR3 protein. The data show some 99,000 distinct CDR3 sequences, approximately 71% seen once. The specimen was lung tumor tissue. The receptors were gathered from a woman aged 55-75 years with non-small cell lung cancer.

This clonotype appeared once. At one of its ends the junction is not consistent with the germline gene, which may arise from a read error. J is TRBJ1-6 and V is TRBV20-1, with 7 positions matching TRBD1. This CDR3 is built from 16 residues. Germline V gene lookup returns CDR1 DFQATT and CDR2 SNEGSKA (reference sequence). The CDR3 nucleotides read TGCAGTACTAGGGAATACAGGGGTACCGATTCTTCGCCCCTCCACTTT. Translating it yields CSTREYRGTDSSPLHF.

There are many counts of this clonotype. The chain joins TRBV6-1 to TRBJ2-2, with 8 bases fitting TRBD1. Unmatched junction bases numbered 4, after V lost 6 bases and J lost 1 base. The CDR3 length is 15 residues. CDR1 and CDR2 from the germline V gene are MNHNS and SASEGT. CDR3 region: CASRGQGRNTGELFF. The CDR3 DNA is TGTGCCAGCAGAGGACAGGGCCGGAACACCGGGGAGCTGTTTTTT.

This clonotype was seen a single time. The CDR3 end shows no conserved phenylalanine or tryptophan, and so a read error is likely. V is TRBV4-3 and J is TRBJ2-1; TRBD2 agrees at 15 bases. CDR1 is LGHNA and CDR2 is YSLEER in the germline V gene. This CDR3 has 16 residues. In DNA, the CDR3 is TGCGCCATCAGCCGAGGGACTAGCGGGAGGTTGAACGAGCAGTTCTTA. Translation gives CAISRGTSGRLNEQFL.

For this clonotype: In this CDR3 the conserved last residue, phenylalanine or tryptophan, is missing, so a read error is likely. No DNA is shown, since the ends of the CDR3 on it are uncertain; the CDR3 is the one TCRdb lists. The chain couples TRBV20-1 to TRBJ1-2; TRBD1 is the table's D call, not checked against the DNA. Germline-derived CDR1 and CDR2 are DFQATT and SNEGSKA (reference sequence). From its first to its last residue, the CDR3 has 14 amino acids. The chain's CDR3 is CSAHTGTGGKGYTI.

As for this clonotype: Just one base apart from a much larger clone, this may be a read error. V and J are TRBV20-1 and TRBJ2-5, with 7 bases fitting TRBD2. The germline V gene has CDR1 DFQATT and CDR2 SNEGSKA (reference sequence). The CDR3 runs to 14 residues. With 6 bases clipped from V and 5 bases from J, the junction kept 12 bases outside the gene matches. The CDR3 sequence is CSAPRWEGEETQYF. CDR3 bases: TGCAGTGCCCCCCGGTGGGAGGGCGAGGAGACCCAGTACTTC.

In the case of this clonotype: This sequence may be a read error, since a much larger clone differs from it by one base. The gene calls are TRBV12-3 or TRBV12-4 and TRBJ1-1, with D maybe TRBD1 (6 bases). This CDR3 is 12 amino acids long. The CDR3 loop is CASSLGQTEALF. CDR3 coding DNA: TGTGCCAGCAGCCTCGGACAGACTGAAGCTCTCTTT.

A note on this clonotype: Mismatch with germline at one junction end may stem from a read error. The chain joins TRBV11-2 to TRBJ1-6, with a tentative D call TRBD1 (5 bases). The germline gives CDR1 SGHAT, CDR2 FQNNGV. This CDR3 region has 13 residues. In nucleotides, the CDR3 is TGTGTCAGCAGCCCCCGACAGTTTTCACCCCTCCAGTTT. It translates to CVSSPRQFSPLQF.

With regard to this clonotype: A read error may produce the germline difference seen at one junction end. The V call is TRBV6-5, the J call TRBJ1-3; 7 nucleotides align to TRBD1. Germline assignment: CDR1 MNHEY and CDR2 SVGAGI. This CDR3 is built from 17 residues. The CDR3 DNA reads as TGTGCCAGCAGTTATGCGGACAGGAGGTATACAGGAAACACCATATACTTT. Protein: CASSYADRRYTGNTIYF.

About this clonotype itself: Here the CDR3 omits its conserved ending phenylalanine or tryptophan, so a read error is the likely source. The CDR3 protein is CSARGLAGQRKGEGYGYTI. CDR3 sequence (DNA): TGCAGTGCTAGAGGTCTGGCGGGACAGAGGAAAGGAGAAGGCTATGGCTACACCATC. The gene calls are TRBV20-1 and TRBJ1-2; 7 bases are a match to TRBD1. The CDR3 covers 19 residues. J was trimmed by 4 bases and V by 1 base; bases with no gene match: 21. Germline CDR1 DFQATT, CDR2 SNEGSKA (reference sequence).

About this clonotype itself: Here the CDR3 omits its conserved ending phenylalanine or tryptophan, so a read error is the likely source. V and J are TRBV4-1 and TRBJ2-1, with no clear D. The CDR3 has 14 residues. Germline CDR1 reads MGHRA; CDR2 reads YSYEKL. Here the CDR3 reads CASSFSAANNEQFL. CDR3 nucleotides: TGCGCGAGCAGCTTTTCGGCCGCAAACAATGAGCAGTTCCTC.

This clonotype occurred once. An end of the junction does not agree with germline; a read error may underlie this. The rearrangement joins TRBV4-3 to TRBJ1-6; 7 positions match TRBD1. The CDR3 is 15 residues long. Germline CDR1 is LGHNA and CDR2 is YSLEER. The DNA of the CDR3 is TGCGCTAGCATCCCCGGGGACAGCGGAAATTCACCCCTCCACTTT. The encoded protein is CASIPGDSGNSPLHF.

This chain connects TRBV28 to TRBJ2-3; perhaps TRBD2 as D (6 bases). V was pared by 8 bases and J by 7 bases, with 19 bases between. The CDR3 sequence is 14 residues long. Germline V lookup: CDR1 MDHEN, CDR2 SYDVKM. CDR3 DNA sequence: TGTGCCAGCCAGACTAACGGGAGTTTGTATACGCAGTATTTT. Its protein product is CASQTNGSLYTQYF. The entire variable domain, with the rest obtained from reference TRBV28 and TRBJ2-3, is as follows: DVKVTQSSRYLVKRTGEKVFLECVQDMDHENMFWYRQDPGLGLRLIYFSYDVKMKEKGDIPEGYSVSREKKERFSLILESASTNQTSMYLCASQTNGSLYTQYFGPGTRLTVL.

J is TRBJ1-4 and V is TRBV28; no definite D call. Trimming took 7 bases from V and 10 from J, leaving 16 bases between them. The CDR3 contains 13 residues. The germline gives CDR1 MDHEN, CDR2 SYDVKM. CDR3: CASKYTDAPKLFF. CDR3 in DNA: TGTGCCAGCAAGTATACTGACGCTCCAAAACTGTTTTTT.

In the case of this clonotype: The missing conserved phenylalanine or tryptophan at the end of this CDR3 makes a read error likely. The gene calls are TRBV11-3 and TRBJ2-1; 11 nucleotides line up with TRBD2. This CDR3 spans 17 amino acids. Germline CDR1 is SGHNT and CDR2 is YENEEA. CDR3 sequence (DNA): TGTGCCAGCAGCATAGAGTTGACTAGCGGGAACAACAATGAGCAGTTCATC. It encodes CASSIELTSGNNNEQFI.

This sequence joins TRBV6-2 or TRBV6-3 and TRBJ1-3; no clear D gene. This CDR3 comprises 14 residues. Germline V gene sequence: CDR1 MNHEY, CDR2 SVGEGT. V lost 7 bases, J lost 0 bases, and 10 bases lay in between. This CDR3 reads CASKYSGSGNTIYF. In nucleotides, the CDR3 is TGTGCCAGCAAGTACTCGGGCTCTGGAAACACCATATATTTT.

Remarks on this clonotype: This clone may be a read error of a much larger clone one base away. The J gene is TRBJ2-1, the V gene TRBV20-1; D ambiguous. In germline, CDR1 is DFQATT, CDR2 SNEGSKA (reference sequence). This CDR3 spans 13 amino acids. CDR3 bases: TGCAGTGCGAGAGGCCTAGTTATAAATGGGCAGTTCTTC. Its protein is CSARGLVINGQFF.

Remarks on this clonotype: At one end, the junction sequence differs from germline, possibly due to a read error. The chain is built from TRBV28 and TRBJ2-7; D gene unclear. Germline-derived CDR1 and CDR2 are MDHEN and SYDVKM. The CDR3 runs to 14 residues. The CDR3 loop is CASSRIGLSYEHYF. The CDR3 DNA is TGTGCCAGTAGTCGGATAGGGCTCTCTTACGAGCATTACTTC.

Ten or more counts support this clonotype. This chain links TRBV29-1 with TRBJ1-4; 8 nucleotides align to TRBD1. The germline gives CDR1 SQVTM, CDR2 ANQGSEA. This CDR3 region has 12 residues. Trimming at V came to 7 bases and at J to 8 bases, leaving 6 bases not matched to a gene. Written as DNA, the CDR3 is TGCAGCGCCTTGACAGGGGACGAAAAACTGTTTTTT. As protein: CSALTGDEKLFF.

V and J are TRBV6-6 and TRBJ2-2; no definite D call. Trimming took off 3 bases at V and 0 bases at J, with 5 bases between the two ends. This CDR3 spans 14 amino acids. Looked up from germline, CDR1 is MNHNY and CDR2 is SVGAGI (reference sequence). The CDR3 here is CASSYNSNTGELFF. The CDR3 DNA sequence: TGTGCCAGCAGTTATAACTCGAACACCGGGGAGCTGTTTTTT.

Note on this clonotype: It is likely a read error, because the conserved phenylalanine at the end of the CDR3 is missing. The DNA is omitted, as the CDR3 cannot be located on it reliably, and the CDR3 follows TCRdb's listing. The chain combines TRBV4-1 with TRBJ2-1; the D segment call TRBD2 is taken from the table without a DNA check. The CDR3 has 14 residues if both end residues are counted. Germline V lookup: CDR1 MGHRA, CDR2 YSYEKL. The CDR3 is CASSPTGLAETKFI.

This clonotype was detected a few times. One base away lies a much larger clone, so this may be a sequencing read error. This chain joins TRBV29-1 and TRBJ2-7; D unresolved. V lost 3 bases to trimming and J lost 3 bases, with 12 bases between them. Germline CDR1 is SQVTM and CDR2 is ANQGSEA. The CDR3 is 13 residues long. CDR3 loop: CSVDDTFNYEQYF. In nucleotides, the CDR3 is TGCAGCGTTGATGACACCTTTAACTACGAGCAGTACTTC.

Turning to this clonotype: This is likely a read error, given that the CDR3 carries no conserved phenylalanine or tryptophan at its end. The chain combines TRBV20-1 with TRBJ2-7, with D perhaps matching TRBD1 or TRBD2 (6 bases each). Trimming removed 6 bases at V and 5 bases at J, with 23 bases between. The CDR3 totals 15 residues. Germline CDR1 is DFQATT and CDR2 is SNEGSKA (reference sequence). CDR3 sequence (DNA): TGCAGTGCACCCCCTGGGGGGCATGTATTGGACGAGCAGTACATC. Translation gives CSAPPGGHVLDEQYI.

Concerning this clonotype itself: A read error may account for a junction end that differs from germline. The V gene is TRBV4-3, the J gene TRBJ1-1; no clear D. In germline, CDR1 is LGHNA, CDR2 YSLEER. CDR3 length: 14 residues. The chain's CDR3 is CANSQDASRTEAFF. CDR3 in DNA: TGCGCCAACAGCCAAGACGCCTCGAGGACTGAAGCTTTCTTT.

With respect to this clonotype: One end of the junction is discordant with germline, which a read error may explain. The chain recombines TRBV6-6 with TRBJ2-7, with 9 bases that match TRBD1. The CDR3 runs 15 residues. Germline V gene lookup returns CDR1 MNHNY and CDR2 SVGAGI (reference sequence). Here the CDR3 DNA reads TGTGCTAGCAGTCGTCAGACAGGGGGAGACTACCAGCAGTACTTC. Protein: CASSRQTGGDYQQYF.

The rearrangement uses TRBV5-6 and TRBJ2-1; no firm D call. Trimming took 0 bases from V and 0 from J, leaving 13 bases between them. The CDR3 covers 17 residues. Per germline, CDR1 SGHDT and CDR2 YYEEEE. The CDR3 region has the DNA TGTGCCAGCAGCTTGGTTTTTCCACAAGACTCCTACAATGAGCAGTTCTTC. This gives the protein CASSLVFPQDSYNEQFF.

On this clonotype itself: A much larger clone lies one base from this, so it may be a read error. This chain connects TRBV12-3 or TRBV12-4 to TRBJ2-1, with TRBD1 as a possible D gene (6 bases). The CDR3 runs 15 residues. The CDR3 bases are TGTGTCAGCAGAGAGGGGGTCGAGTCCTACAATGAGCAGTTCTTC. It specifies CVSREGVESYNEQFF.

Many counts were recorded for this clonotype. The chain joins TRBV7-8 to TRBJ2-7, with TRBD1 as a possible D gene (5 bases). Germline values: CDR1 SGHVS, CDR2 FQNEAQ. This CDR3 region has 14 residues. Trimming stripped 5 bases from V and 0 bases from J, with 11 bases between. The DNA for the CDR3 is TGTGCCAGCAGCCTCAGACAGTCCTCCTACGAGCAGTACTTC. This sequence encodes CASSLRQSSYEQYF.

Remarks on this clonotype: Germline is not matched at one junction end, which may reflect a read error. The V and J genes are TRBV20-1 and TRBJ2-1; weak D call: TRBD2 (6 bases). The germline V gene has CDR1 DFQATT and CDR2 SNEGSKA (reference sequence). The CDR3 is 15 amino acids. CDR3: CSVRDLEGLVNEQFF. Written as DNA, the CDR3 is TGCAGTGTTAGAGATTTAGAGGGACTCGTGAATGAGCAGTTCTTC.